The clone carrying this TCR beta chain was recorded a few times. The antigen is undetermined. Via MiXCR, TCRdb re-called the reads, giving one row per CDR3 protein. This sample has roughly 170,000 distinct CDR3 sequences, with roughly a fifth found just once. This sample is part of a study of T cell repertoires in cytomegalovirus infection. Across the whole study: Recently identified HLA-C-restricted CMV epitopes and well-studied HLA-B-restricted CMV epitopes were used by the study. Evidence of both CMV infection and a matching HLA type came from public TCR beta signatures.

V shed 0 bases, J shed 0 bases, and the junction held 6 bases outside the gene matches. CDR3 length: 17 amino acids. Germline CDR1 is MNHEY and CDR2 is SVGAGI. The sequences come from CD8+ T cells from cultured PBMCs, collected from culture after CMV antigen stimulation. This chain links TRBV6-5 with TRBJ1-1, with 8 bases matching TRBD1. This clonotype originated in a human donor in good health (CMV status not recorded). Some clones in this sample may be carry-over from other donors' samples. The CDR3 protein is CASSYSTTGVMNTEAFF. Here the CDR3 DNA reads TGTGCCAGCAGTTACTCGACGACAGGGGTTATGAACACTGAAGCTTTCTTT.